Sequencing of this T cell receptor (beta chain) was carried out in a study of T-cell memory formation after mild COVID-19. Looking at the study overall: TCR clustering was largely donor specific.

Germline values: CDR1 LGHNA, CDR2 YSLEER. This CDR3 spans 14 amino acids. Unmatched junction bases numbered 7, after V lost 4 bases and J lost 6 bases. Each CDR3 protein is one row after TCRdb ran MiXCR on the 5' RACE reads. The sample contains under 300,000 distinct CDR3 sequences, roughly 18% of which appear only once. This clonotype showed up many times. The chain carries TRBV4-3 and TRBJ2-7, with 9 positions matching TRBD2. This TCR was recovered from a man younger than 35 who had mild COVID-19 (a few samples of this study predate the infection). Cell type and time point are not known. The sequencing sample was made of PBMCs or a T cell subset sorted from them (not recorded which). The chain's CDR3 is CASSRRTSELEQYF. The CDR3 DNA reads as TGCGCCAGCAGCCGCCGGACTAGCGAGCTCGAGCAGTACTTC.